A selection of T cell receptor beta chains follows, all from one sample in a study of brain T cells in children with intractable seizures. This table comes from immunoSEQ multiplex PCR, and its TCRdb copy is limited to in-frame clones, with some not included. The sample yields around 70,000 clones, about 93% seen once. The specimen comprised peripheral blood, sampled at surgery. Receptor source: a boy in the first two years of life with tuberous sclerosis and intractable seizures. CDR3s include the opening cysteine and the closing phenylalanine or tryptophan. Each record gives: CDR3 protein, CDR3 DNA, J gene, clone size, V gene, D gene. A D gene is named only where the DNA matches it firmly. The size entry is marked missing in some rows and otherwise reads once, few, many or a size class.

cdr3_aa: CASSLGLNTEAFF
cdr3_nt: TGCGCCAGCAGCTTGGGGTTAAACACTGAAGCTTTCTTT
j_call: TRBJ1-1
clone_size: -
v_call: TRBV5-1
d_call: -

cdr3_aa: CASSIVETGLREQYF
cdr3_nt: TGTGCCAGTAGTATAGTCGAGACAGGGTTGCGGGAGCAGTACTTC
j_call: TRBJ2-7
clone_size: -
v_call: TRBV19
d_call: TRBD1

cdr3_aa: CASSLAGDGYTF
cdr3_nt: TGCGCCAGCAGCTTGGCAGGGGATGGCTACACCTTC
j_call: TRBJ1-2
clone_size: once
v_call: TRBV5-1
d_call: -

cdr3_aa: CASSPPTDSLGNTIYF
cdr3_nt: TGTGCCAGCTCACCACCGACGGACAGCCTTGGAAACACCATATATTTT
j_call: TRBJ1-3
clone_size: -
v_call: TRBV18
d_call: -

cdr3_aa: CASTGTEETQYF
cdr3_nt: TGTGCCAGCACCGGGACAGAAGAGACCCAGTACTTC
j_call: TRBJ2-5
clone_size: -
v_call: TRBV2
d_call: TRBD1

cdr3_aa: CASSPRTSGEYTDTQYF
cdr3_nt: TGTGCCAGCAGCCCCCGGACTAGCGGAGAATACACAGATACGCAGTATTTT
j_call: TRBJ2-3
clone_size: -
v_call: TRBV11-3
d_call: TRBD2

cdr3_aa: CATSDRGAGNQPQHF
cdr3_nt: TGTGCCACCAGTGATAGGGGGGCCGGCAATCAGCCCCAGCATTTT
j_call: TRBJ1-5
clone_size: -
v_call: TRBV24-1
d_call: -

cdr3_aa: CASSGGRAFYNEQFF
cdr3_nt: TGTGCCAGTAGCGGCGGGAGGGCCTTCTACAATGAGCAGTTCTTC
j_call: TRBJ2-1
clone_size: -
v_call: TRBV19
d_call: TRBD2

cdr3_aa: CASSSGQLANVLPYEQYF
cdr3_nt: TGTGCCAGCAGCTCAGGACAGCTAGCCAACGTTCTTCCCTACGAGCAGTACTTC
j_call: TRBJ2-7
clone_size: -
v_call: TRBV5-6
d_call: -

cdr3_aa: CASSEDRARTGELFF
cdr3_nt: TGTGCCAGCAGTGAAGACAGGGCTCGAACCGGGGAGCTGTTTTTT
j_call: TRBJ2-2
clone_size: -
v_call: TRBV2
d_call: -

cdr3_aa: CASSLWTSGSTQFF
cdr3_nt: TGTGCCAGCAGTCTGTGGACTAGCGGGAGCACTCAGTTCTTC
j_call: TRBJ2-1
clone_size: -
v_call: TRBV28
d_call: TRBD2

cdr3_aa: CSVEEGYRGSSYGYTF
cdr3_nt: TGCAGCGTTGAGGAAGGGTACAGGGGCAGTAGCTATGGCTACACCTTC
j_call: TRBJ1-2
clone_size: -
v_call: TRBV29-1
d_call: TRBD1

cdr3_aa: CASSYHSLDRGLKANYGYTF
cdr3_nt: TGTGCCAGCAGTTACCATTCACTGGACAGGGGACTCAAAGCTAACTATGGCTACACCTTC
j_call: TRBJ1-2
clone_size: -
v_call: TRBV6-2/TRBV6-3
d_call: TRBD1

cdr3_aa: CASSATDREGYGYTF
cdr3_nt: TGTGCCAGCAGCGCAACGGACAGGGAGGGCTATGGCTACACCTTC
j_call: TRBJ1-2
clone_size: -
v_call: TRBV9
d_call: TRBD1

cdr3_aa: CAISGTDLNTEAFF
cdr3_nt: TGTGCCATCAGTGGTACCGACTTGAACACTGAAGCTTTCTTT
j_call: TRBJ1-1
clone_size: -
v_call: TRBV10-3
d_call: -

cdr3_aa: CASSHPMEDNVLTF
cdr3_nt: TGCGCCAGCAGCCACCCTATGGAGGACAACGTCCTGACTTTC
j_call: TRBJ2-6
clone_size: -
v_call: TRBV4-1
d_call: -

cdr3_aa: CASSQVGGLGTGELFF
cdr3_nt: TGCGCCAGCAGCCAAGTTGGGGGGCTGGGGACCGGGGAGCTGTTTTTT
j_call: TRBJ2-2
clone_size: once
v_call: TRBV4-1
d_call: -

cdr3_aa: CASSFEGLLYNEQFF
cdr3_nt: TGTGCCAGCAGTTTCGAGGGTCTATTGTACAATGAGCAGTTCTTC
j_call: TRBJ2-1
clone_size: -
v_call: TRBV28
d_call: -

cdr3_aa: CASSLSTGPNTGELFF
cdr3_nt: TGTGCCAGCAGTTTATCTACAGGGCCGAACACCGGGGAGCTGTTTTTT
j_call: TRBJ2-2
clone_size: -
v_call: TRBV27
d_call: -

cdr3_aa: CASGLETGTVRRDTEAFF
cdr3_nt: TGTGCTAGTGGTTTGGAAACCGGGACAGTGAGGAGGGACACTGAAGCTTTCTTT
j_call: TRBJ1-1
clone_size: -
v_call: TRBV12-5
d_call: TRBD1

cdr3_aa: CASSPSGAPNEKLFF
cdr3_nt: TGTGCCAGTAGTCCTTCAGGGGCCCCTAATGAAAAACTGTTTTTT
j_call: TRBJ1-4
clone_size: -
v_call: TRBV19
d_call: -

cdr3_aa: CASSHERVRYGYTF
cdr3_nt: TGTGCCAGCAGCCACGAAAGGGTGCGCTATGGCTACACCTTC
j_call: TRBJ1-2
clone_size: -
v_call: TRBV4-2
d_call: -

cdr3_aa: CASSLGQGLNQPQHF
cdr3_nt: TGTGCCAGCAGCTTAGGACAGGGCCTAAATCAGCCCCAGCATTTT
j_call: TRBJ1-5
clone_size: -
v_call: TRBV5-8
d_call: TRBD1

cdr3_aa: CATSDLSTDTQYF
cdr3_nt: TGTGCCACCAGTGATTTGAGCACAGATACGCAGTATTTT
j_call: TRBJ2-3
clone_size: few
v_call: TRBV24-1
d_call: -

cdr3_aa: CAWRGRNEAFF
cdr3_nt: TGTGCCTGGAGGGGGCGGAATGAAGCTTTCTTT
j_call: TRBJ1-1
clone_size: once
v_call: TRBV30
d_call: -

cdr3_aa: CATSESGLPGPYGYTF
cdr3_nt: TGTGCCACCAGTGAAAGTGGGCTCCCGGGCCCTTATGGCTACACCTTC
j_call: TRBJ1-2
clone_size: -
v_call: TRBV24-1
d_call: -

cdr3_aa: CASQVGGSEAFF
cdr3_nt: TGTGCCAGTCAGGTTGGGGGCTCTGAAGCTTTCTTT
j_call: TRBJ1-1
clone_size: -
v_call: TRBV19
d_call: -

cdr3_aa: CASSSIQSWPNTEAFF
cdr3_nt: TGTGCCAGCAGTTCCATACAATCCTGGCCGAACACTGAAGCTTTCTTT
j_call: TRBJ1-1
clone_size: -
v_call: TRBV6-2/TRBV6-3
d_call: -

cdr3_aa: CASSSTGVNEKLFF
cdr3_nt: TGCGCCAGCAGCTCGACAGGGGTCAATGAAAAACTGTTTTTT
j_call: TRBJ1-4
clone_size: -
v_call: TRBV5-1
d_call: TRBD1

cdr3_aa: CASSESETQYF
cdr3_nt: TGTGCCAGCAGTGAATCAGAGACCCAGTACTTC
j_call: TRBJ2-5
clone_size: -
v_call: TRBV6-1
d_call: -

cdr3_aa: CASSLLARSTDTQYF
cdr3_nt: TGTGCCAGCAGCTTACTAGCGCGCAGCACAGATACGCAGTATTTT
j_call: TRBJ2-3
clone_size: -
v_call: TRBV7-2
d_call: -